The 27 T cell receptor beta chains given below trace back to one sample, sequenced in a study of vaccination effects on CD4 cells after COVID-19. Measured with immunoSEQ multiplex PCR; TCRdb has only the in-frame clones, and not every one. Of fewer than 85,000 clones in the sample, roughly 76% were seen once. ViraFEST used viral peptide pools to expand antigen-specific CD4+ T cells before sequencing. Cells that had been cultured for 10 days were the source of isolated CD4+ T cells. Participants were given two doses of BNT162b2 or mRNA-1273 vaccine. Their target antigens are unknown. The source was CD4+ T cells from PBMCs cultured with HCoV-OC43 spike peptides, collected after COVID-19 vaccination. Subset described: HCoV-OC43 spike overlapping peptide pool stimulation. The receptors were gathered from a human donor who received a COVID-19 vaccine.

The J gene is TRBJ2-1, the V gene TRBV7-2, with 10 positions matching TRBD2. V lost 3 bases to trimming and J lost 3 bases; unmatched junction nucleotides: 5. CDR3 length: 16 amino acids. Germline values: CDR1 SGHTA, CDR2 FQGNSA. CDR3 protein: CASSFLAGVIYNEQFF. The CDR3 DNA reads as TGTGCCAGCAGCTTCCTAGCGGGGGTTATCTACAATGAGCAGTTCTTC.

The chain has TRBV23-1 and TRBJ2-6; D unclear. TRBV23-1 is flagged as an ORF with uncertain function. V was pared by 7 bases and J by 4 bases, with 11 bases between. The CDR3 totals 14 residues. In nucleotides, the CDR3 is TGCGCCAGCAAGTCCCAGTCAGGGGCCAACGTCCTGACTTTC. It yields the protein CASKSQSGANVLTF.

This chain uses TRBV7-8 with TRBJ2-4; TRBD1 is a possible D gene (6 bases). The CDR3 spans 13 residues. V was trimmed by 5 bases and J by 8 bases, leaving 13 bases between them. Germline loops: CDR1 SGHVS, CDR2 FQNEAQ. DNA for the CDR3: TGTGCCAGCAGCCTGACAGGAAGGGACATTCAGTACTTC. Protein sequence: CASSLTGRDIQYF.

This chain uses TRBV7-2 with TRBJ2-2; 9 nucleotides line up with TRBD1. Trimming took 4 bases from V and 5 from J; bases not matched to a gene: 11. Per germline, CDR1 SGHTA and CDR2 FQGNSA. The CDR3 sequence is 17 residues long. This CDR3 reads CASSSPNRGRNTGELFF. The CDR3 region has the DNA TGTGCCAGCAGCTCCCCGAACAGGGGGCGCAATACCGGGGAGCTGTTTTTT.

This clone has a single count. The chain is built from TRBV9 and TRBJ2-5, with 16 bases lining up with TRBD2. Germline V CDR1 and CDR2: SGDLS, YYNGEE. With 4 bases clipped from V and 4 bases from J, the junction kept 7 bases outside the gene matches. This CDR3 has 17 residues. Written as DNA, the CDR3 is TGTGCCAGCAGCACCCCGGGACTAGCGGGGGGGTCAGAGACCCAGTACTTC. As protein: CASSTPGLAGGSETQYF.

DNA of the CDR3: TGTGCCAGCCCAACTTTCCGGGGGAACACTGAAGCTTTCTTT. Translating it yields CASPTFRGNTEAFF. The chain recombines TRBV5-8 with TRBJ1-1; no definite D call. Germline CDR1 is SGHTS and CDR2 is YDEGEE. V was trimmed by 7 bases and J by 1 base, leaving 14 bases between them. The CDR3 covers 14 residues.

This clone was observed once. This sequence joins TRBV7-2 and TRBJ2-5; 7 nucleotides align to TRBD1. Germline assignment: CDR1 SGHTA and CDR2 FQGNSA. The V and J ends lost 5 bases and 2 bases, in that order; junction bases with no gene match: 5. CDR3 size: 14 residues. The CDR3 region is CASSLRTGQETQYF. The CDR3 DNA is TGTGCCAGCAGCCTGAGGACAGGTCAAGAGACCCAGTACTTC.

The V call is TRBV10-3, the J call TRBJ2-2, with TRBD1 as a possible D gene (5 bases). The length of the CDR3 is 16 residues. Trimming shortened V by 6 bases and J by 5 bases, and 19 bases separated the two germline ends. Germline V gene lookup returns CDR1 ENHRY and CDR2 SYGVKD. The CDR3: CAISETMTESTGELFF. CDR3 sequence (DNA): TGTGCCATCAGCGAAACTATGACAGAGTCAACCGGGGAGCTGTTTTTT.

The V gene is TRBV23-1, the J gene TRBJ1-1, with TRBD1 matching over 7 bases. TRBV23-1 belongs to the ORF category, with a function that is uncertain. This CDR3 is built from 13 residues. The V segment lost 7 bases and the J segment 3 bases; nucleotides outside the gene matches: 5. The CDR3 DNA sequence: TGCGCCAGCATCATACAGGGGCACACTGAAGCTTTCTTT. It translates to CASIIQGHTEAFF.

The chain combines TRBV29-1 with TRBJ1-1; 7 bases fit TRBD1. Trimming at V came to 7 bases and at J to 0 bases, leaving 5 bases not matched to a gene. The CDR3 is 13 residues long. Germline CDR1 and CDR2: SQVTM and ANQGSEA. The DNA for the CDR3 is TGCAGCGGTGACAGGGCCCTGAACACTGAAGCTTTCTTT. The encoded protein is CSGDRALNTEAFF.

The chain uses TRBV5-1 and TRBJ2-1; D unresolved. Deletions cut 0 bases from V and 6 bases from J, with 7 bases between. The CDR3 runs to 13 residues. In germline, CDR1 is SGHRS, CDR2 YFSETQ. CDR3 in amino acids: CASSLVRVNEQFF. The CDR3, as DNA: TGCGCCAGCAGCTTGGTTAGGGTCAATGAGCAGTTCTTC.

This clone has more than one count but fewer than ten. This chain connects TRBV7-3 to TRBJ1-6; 12 nucleotides line up with TRBD1. Germline values: CDR1 SGHTA, CDR2 FQGTGA. The CDR3 spans 19 residues. Trimming at V came to 5 bases and at J to 6 bases, leaving 14 bases not matched to a gene. The CDR3: CASSRTGPGQGASNSPLHF. CDR3 DNA sequence: TGTGCCAGCAGCCGAACAGGGCCGGGACAGGGGGCAAGTAATTCACCCCTCCACTTT.

V gene TRBV5-1 combines with J gene TRBJ2-2; D may be TRBD1 (6 bases). The germline V and J ends were trimmed by 3 bases and 0 bases, with 12 bases remaining between them. Germline CDR1 reads SGHRS; CDR2 reads YFSETQ. The CDR3 is 16 amino acids. This CDR3 reads CASSSRQATNTGELFF. The CDR3 region has the DNA TGCGCCAGCAGCTCGAGACAGGCTACGAACACCGGGGAGCTGTTTTTT.

A single count supports this clone. The V gene is TRBV30, the J gene TRBJ2-5; D uncertain. This CDR3 contains 12 residues. The V end was cut by 3 bases, the J end by 7 bases, with 12 bases between. The germline V gene encodes CDR1 GTSNPN and CDR2 SVGIG (reference sequence). CDR3 nucleotides: TGTGCCTGGAGCGCCTCATTTTCGACCCAGTACTTC. Its translation is CAWSASFSTQYF.

This chain connects TRBV3-1 (or the pseudogene TRBV3-2) to TRBJ2-1, with a weak D call TRBD1 (6 bases). Germline assignment: CDR1 LGHDT and CDR2 YNNKEL (reference sequence). The CDR3 has 15 amino acids. V was shortened by 1 base and J by 7 bases, with 14 bases between the two germline ends. The CDR3, as DNA: TGTGCCAGCAGCCAAGTTACAGGGTCGGGTAATGAGCAGTTCTTC. Its protein product is CASSQVTGSGNEQFF.

The chain carries TRBV4-2 and TRBJ2-5, with D hard to call. Per the germline V gene, CDR1 is LGHNA and CDR2 is YNFKEQ. Trimming removed 6 bases from V and 5 bases from J, with 10 bases in between. The CDR3 loop spans 12 amino acids. The DNA of the CDR3 is TGTGCCAGCAGTATGTATGGGGAGACCCAGTACTTC. Its protein product is CASSMYGETQYF.

J is TRBJ2-1 and V is TRBV24-1, with unresolved D. Germline loops: CDR1 KGHDR, CDR2 SFDVKD. The V and J ends lost 2 bases and 0 bases respectively, with 10 bases between them. The CDR3 loop spans 16 amino acids. In DNA, the CDR3 is TGTGCCACCAGTGATTCTAGGGCAAGCTCCTACAATGAGCAGTTCTTC. Protein product: CATSDSRASSYNEQFF.

This clone has a handful of counts. The CDR3 loop reads CASSRTVVYGYTF. The CDR3 nucleotides are TGTGCCAGCAGCCGGACAGTTGTGTATGGCTACACCTTC. The chain links TRBV12-3 or TRBV12-4 to TRBJ1-2; D may be TRBD1 (6 bases). Between the trimmed V and J ends, which lost 6 bases and 5 bases, there was a span of 13 bases. CDR3 length: 13 amino acids.

The rearrangement joins TRBV5-1 to TRBJ1-6; 8 bases match TRBD1. Unmatched junction bases numbered 6, after V lost 0 bases and J lost 7 bases. This CDR3 is built from 16 residues. CDR1 and CDR2 from the germline V gene are SGHRS and YFSETQ. The CDR3 nucleotides are TGCGCCAGCAGCTTGGGGTTCGGGACAGGCAATTCACCCCTCCACTTT. Translating gives CASSLGFGTGNSPLHF.

This chain connects TRBV12-3 or TRBV12-4 to TRBJ2-1; D possibly corresponds to TRBD1 (6 bases). The CDR3 runs to 13 residues. The germline V and J ends were trimmed by 3 bases and 5 bases, with 8 bases remaining between them. This chain's CDR3 is CASSLDRHNEQFF. The CDR3 bases are TGTGCCAGCAGTTTGGACAGACACAATGAGCAGTTCTTC.

This chain joins TRBV11-2 and TRBJ1-1; D unclear. This CDR3 is 15 amino acids long. Per the germline V gene, CDR1 is SGHAT and CDR2 is FQNNGV. Trimming removed 5 bases from V and 0 bases from J, with 13 bases in between. CDR3 sequence reads: CASSPHTVLNTEAFF. Here the CDR3 DNA reads TGTGCCAGCAGCCCTCATACAGTACTGAACACTGAAGCTTTCTTT.

The sample holds a few counts of this clone. This sequence joins TRBV9 and TRBJ2-3; D is uncertain. Germline loops: CDR1 SGDLS, CDR2 YYNGEE. The CDR3 spans 14 residues. V was shortened by 3 bases and J by 4 bases, with 12 bases between the two germline ends. Here the CDR3 reads CASSAALLPDTQYF. The DNA for the CDR3 is TGTGCCAGCAGCGCCGCTCTTCTCCCAGATACGCAGTATTTT.

The chain uses TRBV6-4 and TRBJ1-2, with D perhaps matching TRBD1 (6 bases). There are 15 residues in the CDR3. Between the trimmed V and J ends, which lost 5 bases and 0 bases, there was a span of 13 bases. Per the germline V gene, CDR1 is MRHNA and CDR2 is SNTAGT. The CDR3 DNA reads as TGTGCCAGCAGTTCCGAACAGGGAGCTAACTATGGCTACACCTTC. Amino acids: CASSSEQGANYGYTF.

This clone has more than one count but fewer than ten. This chain links TRBV2 with TRBJ2-2; TRBD1 aligns across 9 bases. V shed 7 bases and J 6 bases; nucleotides not matched to a gene: 9. Germline V gene sequence: CDR1 SNHLY, CDR2 FYNNEI. The CDR3 has 15 residues. The CDR3 loop is CASKIQGARAGELFF. For the CDR3, the DNA is TGTGCCAGCAAGATACAGGGGGCAAGGGCCGGGGAGCTGTTTTTT.

CDR3 sequence reads: CASTPLRGGGGELFF. The CDR3 bases are TGTGCCAGCACCCCTCTCAGGGGAGGTGGCGGGGAGCTGTTTTTT. The chain combines TRBV6-5 with TRBJ2-2; tentatively, D is TRBD1 or TRBD2 (6 bases each). The germline gives CDR1 MNHEY, CDR2 SVGAGI. The CDR3 is 15 residues long. The ends were cut back, 7 bases at V and 7 bases at J, with 19 bases in the middle.

The chain couples TRBV5-1 to TRBJ2-5, with 10 bases identical to TRBD1. This CDR3 region has 12 residues. V shed 8 bases and J 7 bases; nucleotides not matched to a gene: 5. Germline V gene lookup returns CDR1 SGHRS and CDR2 YFSETQ. The CDR3 spells CAREDRGGTQYF. In DNA form, the CDR3 reads TGCGCCAGAGAGGACAGGGGGGGGACCCAGTACTTC.

The rearrangement links TRBV18 to TRBJ2-7; 7 bases match TRBD1. CDR3 size: 14 residues. Germline-derived CDR1 and CDR2 are KGHSH and LQKENI. CDR3 residues: CASSPQGSAYEQYV. CDR3 bases: TGTGCCAGCTCTCCACAGGGGTCAGCCTACGAGCAGTACGTC.